These 23 T cell receptor beta chains originate from one sample sequenced in a study of early T cells in non-severe SARS-CoV-2 infection. TCRdb fed the 5' RACE reads into MiXCR, producing one record per CDR3 protein. The sample records about 22,000 distinct CDR3 sequences, 4.5% to 5% being singletons. Sequencing input: whole blood. Source of these receptors: an adult who was a healthcare worker with PCR-confirmed SARS-CoV-2 infection or an uninfected control (not recorded which).

By sample share, this clonotype is medium-sized. The chain joins TRBV7-2 to TRBJ1-5, with unresolved D. The CDR3 has 12 residues. Per the germline V gene, CDR1 is SGHTA and CDR2 is FQGNSA. Between the trimmed V and J ends, which lost 3 bases and 4 bases, there was a span of 4 bases. The CDR3 sequence is CASSFFNQPQHF. Written as DNA, the CDR3 is TGTGCCAGCAGCTTTTTTAATCAGCCCCAGCATTTT.

This clonotype was counted between two and nine times. V gene TRBV12-3 or TRBV12-4 combines with J gene TRBJ2-6; D tentatively reads TRBD1 or TRBD2 (6 bases each). This CDR3 comprises 16 residues. Trimming took 5 bases from V and 3 from J, leaving 14 bases between them. As DNA, the CDR3 is TGTGCCAGCAGTCAGATCGGGGGCTTTGGGGCCAACGTCCTGACTTTC. This encodes CASSQIGGFGANVLTF.

With regard to this clonotype: Sequence at one end of the junction differs from germline and may be a read error. The V gene is TRBV7-7, the J gene TRBJ2-2; D is possibly TRBD2 (7 bases). Germline-derived CDR1 and CDR2 are SSHAT and FNYEAQ (reference sequence). The CDR3 length is 13 residues. This chain's CDR3 is CASSSGGQGELFF. The DNA of the CDR3 is TGTGCTAGCAGCTCCGGGGGGCAAGGGGAGCTGTTTTTT.

This clonotype appeared a few times. The rearrangement links TRBV4-3 to TRBJ1-2; possibly TRBD1 for D (5 bases). Germline loops: CDR1 LGHNA, CDR2 YSLEER. Trimming left V 1 base short and J 4 bases short, with 7 bases between. There are 13 residues in the CDR3. DNA of the CDR3: TGCGCCAGCAGCCAAGGCGGGGGCTATGGCTACACCTTC. As protein: CASSQGGGYGYTF.

This chain connects TRBV6-1 to TRBJ1-5, with D hard to call. Germline V gives CDR1 MNHNS, CDR2 SASEGT. V shed 0 bases and J shed 7 bases, with 10 bases lying between them. CDR3 length: 14 amino acids. CDR3 loop: CASSEAGGVQPQHF. CDR3 DNA sequence: TGTGCCAGCAGTGAAGCGGGTGGGGTCCAGCCCCAGCATTTT.

The chain carries TRBV6-5 and TRBJ1-6; tentative D call: TRBD1 (5 bases). Germline CDR1 reads MNHEY; CDR2 reads SVGAGI. CDR3 size: 14 residues. Trimming pared 0 bases from V and 8 bases from J, leaving 8 bases between. CDR3 DNA sequence: TGTGCCAGCAGTTACTCGACGACAGATTCACCCCTCCACTTT. It translates to CASSYSTTDSPLHF.

This clonotype showed up just a few times. This rearrangement joins TRBV20-1 to TRBJ1-6; 8 positions agree with TRBD1. There are 16 residues in the CDR3. Germline CDR1 is DFQATT and CDR2 is SNEGSKA (reference sequence). Unmatched junction bases numbered 10, after V lost 3 bases and J lost 6 bases. The CDR3, as DNA: TGCAGTGCTAGGGTGATACAGGGGGGAGGTAATTCACCCCTCCACTTT. Its protein product is CSARVIQGGGNSPLHF.

This clonotype was counted at least ten times. The chain is built from TRBV12-3 or TRBV12-4 and TRBJ1-1; tentative D call: TRBD1 (6 bases). V lost 2 bases, J lost 6 bases, and 13 bases lay in between. CDR3 length equals 14 residues. The CDR3 DNA reads as TGTGCCAGCAGTTTACCCAGGGGAGTTTCTGAAGCTTTCTTT. Translating it yields CASSLPRGVSEAFF.

In this sample, this clonotype turned up many times. The chain is built from TRBV7-2 and TRBJ2-5; a weak D match, TRBD2 (6 bases). CDR1 SGHTA and CDR2 FQGNSA come from the germline V gene. This CDR3 has 14 amino acids. V was trimmed by 8 bases and J by 1 base, leaving 14 bases between them. The DNA for the CDR3 is TGTGCCAGCGGGGCCTCGCGGGGCCAAGAGACCCAGTACTTC. Translated: CASGASRGQETQYF. Full variable domain (remainder filled in from reference TRBV7-2 and TRBJ2-5): GAGVSQSPSNKVTEKGKDVELRCDPISGHTALYWYRQSLGQGLEFLIYFQGNSAPDKSGLPSDRFSAERTGGSVSTLTIQRTQQEDSAVYLCASGASRGQETQYFGPGTRLLVL.

Ten or more counts support this clonotype. The germline gene is not matched at one end of the junction; a read error may be the cause. The chain is built from TRBV18 and TRBJ1-1; no reliable D call. From germline, CDR1 is KGHSH and CDR2 LQKENI. This CDR3 comprises 12 residues. CDR3 protein: CASSPQSAEAFF. CDR3 sequence (DNA): TGTGCCAGCTCACCACAAAGCGCTGAAGCCTTTTTT. Combining the CDR3 with reference TRBV18 and TRBJ1-1 gives the whole variable domain NAGVMQNPRHLVRRRGQEARLRCSPMKGHSHVYWYRQLPEEGLKFMVYLQKENIIDESGMPKERFSAEFPKEGPSILRIQQVVRGDSAAYFCASSPQSAEAFFGQGTRLTVV.

This clonotype came up a few times. The rearrangement links TRBV2 to TRBJ2-4; 10 positions match TRBD2. Trimming removed 5 bases from V and 6 bases from J; junction bases left unmatched: 10. Germline V gene data show CDR1 as SNHLY and CDR2 as FYNNEI. This CDR3 is built from 16 residues. The CDR3 DNA is TGTGCCAGCAGTCCAGAAGCGGGGGGGCTTAGAAACATTCAGTACTTC. Its translation is CASSPEAGGLRNIQYF.

This clonotype was detected many times. This sequence joins TRBV20-1 and TRBJ2-5; D is undetermined. Germline CDR1 is DFQATT and CDR2 is SNEGSKA (reference sequence). This CDR3 contains 13 residues. With 1 base removed from V and 0 bases from J, the gap between germline ends came to 6 bases. As DNA, the CDR3 is TGCAGTGCTAGAGGAGACTACCAAGAGACCCAGTACTTC. This codes for CSARGDYQETQYF.

This clonotype was observed at least ten times. The chain combines TRBV7-3 with TRBJ2-2; 10 bases match TRBD1. Trimming took 3 bases from V and 6 from J; bases not matched to a gene: 10. The CDR3 loop spans 17 amino acids. In germline, CDR1 is SGHTA, CDR2 FQGTGA. CDR3 in amino acids: CASSLAGTGEGPGELFF. The CDR3 DNA reads TGTGCCAGCAGCTTGGCCGGGACAGGGGAAGGGCCCGGGGAGCTGTTTTTT.

This clonotype was seen ten or more times. The J gene is TRBJ2-7, the V gene TRBV2; 8 nucleotides line up with TRBD1. V shed 7 bases and J 6 bases; nucleotides not matched to a gene: 5. In germline, CDR1 is SNHLY, CDR2 FYNNEI. CDR3 length: 12 residues. This chain's CDR3 is CASTRTGSEQYF. DNA of the CDR3: TGTGCCAGCACCCGGACAGGGAGCGAGCAGTACTTC. Based on the CDR3 plus reference TRBV2 and TRBJ2-7, the full variable domain is EPEVTQTPSHQVTQMGQEVILRCVPISNHLYFYWYRQILGQKVEFLVSFYNNEISEKSEIFDDQFSVERPDGSNFTLKIRSTKLEDSAMYFCASTRTGSEQYFGPGTRLTVT.

The chain combines TRBV27 with TRBJ1-5; unclear D gene. Germline V gives CDR1 MNHEY, CDR2 SMNVEV (reference sequence). This CDR3 comprises 16 residues. With 8 bases removed from V and 1 base from J, the gap between germline ends came to 18 bases. CDR3 DNA sequence: TGTGCCAGCCAGAGCCGGCTCACCTTCAGCAATCAGCCCCAGCATTTT. Its protein is CASQSRLTFSNQPQHF.

This clonotype was observed at least ten times. The chain is built from TRBV29-1 and TRBJ2-1; D may be TRBD2 (5 bases). This CDR3 has 15 amino acids. CDR1 is SQVTM, CDR2 ANQGSEA, per germline. Trimming removed 0 bases at V and 10 bases at J, with 19 bases between. CDR3 coding DNA: TGCAGCGTTGAAGAGGGTCGGGGTATTACAATGGAGCAGTTCTTC. Translated, it gives CSVEEGRGITMEQFF.

This clonotype appeared a few times. The V call is TRBV7-2, the J call TRBJ2-7; 7 nucleotides match TRBD1. Trimming took 3 bases from V and 5 from J; bases not matched to a gene: 4. Germline V gene lookup returns CDR1 SGHTA and CDR2 FQGNSA. CDR3 size: 13 residues. The CDR3 nucleotides read TGTGCCAGCAGCTTTCTCCAGGGGGACGAGCAGTACTTC. This gives the protein CASSFLQGDEQYF.

Ten or more counts support this clonotype. This chain joins TRBV6-1 and TRBJ1-5, with 7 bases fitting TRBD1. V gave up 4 bases and J gave up 5 bases; unmatched junction bases: 2. There are 13 residues in the CDR3. Germline loops: CDR1 MNHNS, CDR2 SASEGT. The CDR3: CASSGDRDQPQHF. In nucleotides, the CDR3 is TGTGCCAGCAGTGGGGACAGAGATCAGCCCCAGCATTTT.

This clonotype was detected only a few times. The chain employs TRBV12-3 or TRBV12-4 and TRBJ2-5, with D possibly being TRBD1 (5 bases). Trimming shortened V by 4 bases and J by 6 bases, and 18 bases separated the two germline ends. The CDR3 is made up of 15 amino acids. The CDR3 DNA reads TGTGCCAGCAGTTCCTCCGCTCAGGGTTGGAAGACCCAGTACTTC. This gives the protein CASSSSAQGWKTQYF.

This clonotype was found many times. V usage is TRBV29-1 and J usage is TRBJ1-1; perhaps TRBD1 as D (5 bases). Trimming removed 6 bases from V and 1 base from J, with 15 bases in between. From germline, CDR1 is SQVTM and CDR2 ANQGSEA. The CDR3 has 14 amino acids. CDR3 loop: CSVEEGFSNTEAFF. In DNA, the CDR3 is TGCAGCGTAGAGGAGGGGTTTTCGAACACTGAAGCTTTCTTT.

This clonotype was picked up many times. This chain links TRBV7-9 with TRBJ2-7, with TRBD1 matching over 7 bases. The ends lost 5 bases at V and 2 bases at J; junction bases unmatched: 6. The CDR3 contains 14 residues. Germline loops: CDR1 SEHNR, CDR2 FQNEAQ (reference sequence). The CDR3 protein is CASSLPTGAYEQYF. CDR3 nucleotide sequence: TGTGCCAGCAGCCTACCTACAGGGGCCTACGAGCAGTACTTC.

This clonotype has at least ten counts. The chain has TRBV7-3 and TRBJ2-2; 7 bases are a match to TRBD2. Trimming removed 2 bases from V and 4 bases from J; junction bases left unmatched: 1. The germline CDR1 and CDR2 sequences are SGHTA and FQGTGA. This CDR3 contains 14 residues. The CDR3 here is CASSLSSGTGELFF. The CDR3 DNA reads as TGTGCCAGCAGCTTATCTAGCGGCACCGGGGAGCTGTTTTTT.

V usage is TRBV12-3 or TRBV12-4 and J usage is TRBJ1-2; TRBD1 aligns across 7 bases. Trimming cost V 5 bases and J 2 bases; bases outside gene matches: 14. The CDR3 has 17 amino acids. The CDR3 DNA reads as TGTGCCAGCAGTACCCCCAACAGGGGAGAAAAAAACTATGGCTACACCTTC. Its protein is CASSTPNRGEKNYGYTF.